These 30 T cell receptor beta chains were sequenced from one sample in a study of T cell changes during pregnancy in multiple sclerosis. Generated by immunoSEQ multiplex PCR, the TCRdb table keeps only in-frame clones and is missing some. In the table there are about 77,000 clones, around 89% of which are singletons. The sample in question was peripheral blood, obtained before pregnancy. The receptors shown here come from a female donor with multiple sclerosis, enrolled in a pregnancy study.

This clone appeared a few times. The chain joins TRBV9 to TRBJ1-2, with D tentatively TRBD1 (5 bases). The CDR3 covers 16 residues. V gave up 0 bases and J gave up 2 bases, with 14 bases separating them. Looked up from germline, CDR1 is SGDLS and CDR2 is YYNGEE. The CDR3: CASSVGVAGGNYGYTF. The CDR3 nucleotides read TGTGCCAGCAGCGTAGGAGTTGCCGGGGGAAACTATGGCTACACCTTC.

The chain uses TRBV30 and TRBJ2-5; D unclear. Looked up from germline, CDR1 is GTSNPN and CDR2 is SVGIG (reference sequence). Trimming took 0 bases from V and 7 from J, leaving 15 bases between them. This CDR3 region has 14 residues. CDR3 sequence reads: CAWSVVQPGGTQYF. The DNA of the CDR3 is TGTGCCTGGAGTGTAGTTCAACCCGGCGGGACCCAGTACTTC.

The table lists this clone with a count of one. V and J are TRBV15 and TRBJ2-7; no definite D call. The CDR3 totals 11 residues. Trimming took off 5 bases at V and 7 bases at J, with 9 bases between the two ends. Germline V gene sequence: CDR1 LNHNV, CDR2 YYDKDF (reference sequence). The CDR3 region has the DNA TGTGCCACCAGCGACCTCAGGGAGCAGTACTTC. It specifies CATSDLREQYF. The full variable domain, completed using reference TRBV15 and TRBJ2-7, is DAMVIQNPRYQVTQFGKPVTLSCSQTLNHNVMYWYQQKSSQAPKLLFHYYDKDFNNEADTPDNFQSRRPNTSFCFLDIRSPGLGDTAMYLCATSDLREQYFGPGTRLTVT.

This clone was found once. The rearrangement uses TRBV23-1 and TRBJ1-5, with a weak D call TRBD1 (6 bases). Being an ORF, TRBV23-1 has a function that is uncertain. Between the trimmed V and J ends, which lost 8 bases and 5 bases, there was a span of 19 bases. The CDR3 totals 15 residues. The DNA for the CDR3 is TGCGCCAGCCTAACCGCGGGGGCAGGCCATCAGCCCCAGCATTTT. Translating gives CASLTAGAGHQPQHF.

This clone was seen repeatedly, ten times or more. The chain is built from TRBV7-9 and TRBJ1-1, with 8 bases identical to TRBD1. The germline V gene encodes CDR1 SEHNR and CDR2 FQNEAQ (reference sequence). The CDR3 runs 17 residues. V shed 5 bases, J shed 3 bases, and the junction held 14 bases outside the gene matches. CDR3 DNA sequence: TGTGCCAGCAGCCCCCGGACAGGGAATGCTGTGGACACTGAAGCTTTCTTT. Amino acids: CASSPRTGNAVDTEAFF.

This sequence joins TRBV4-1 and TRBJ1-1; D gene unclear. CDR1 is MGHRA, CDR2 YSYEKL, per germline. CDR3 length: 13 residues. Deletions cut 3 bases from V and 5 bases from J, with 10 bases between. CDR3: CASSHEGDTEAFF. The CDR3 DNA sequence: TGCGCCAGCAGCCACGAGGGTGATACTGAAGCTTTCTTT.

This sequence joins TRBV5-1 and TRBJ1-6; D remains unclear. This CDR3 spans 12 amino acids. Germline V gene lookup returns CDR1 SGHRS and CDR2 YFSETQ. The V and J ends lost 5 bases and 7 bases respectively, with 7 bases between them. The CDR3 nucleotides read TGCGCCAGCAGAGAGAACAATTCACCCCTCCACTTT. It is translated as CASRENNSPLHF.

This chain links TRBV2 with TRBJ1-5; the D gene is possibly TRBD1 (5 bases). The CDR3 has 14 amino acids. The V end was cut by 3 bases, the J end by 4 bases, with 10 bases between. CDR1 is SNHLY, CDR2 FYNNEI, per germline. The CDR3 loop is CASSDSGPNQPQHF. DNA of the CDR3: TGTGCCAGCAGTGATTCAGGGCCGAATCAGCCCCAGCATTTT. The entire variable domain, with the rest obtained from reference TRBV2 and TRBJ1-5, is as follows: EPEVTQTPSHQVTQMGQEVILRCVPISNHLYFYWYRQILGQKVEFLVSFYNNEISEKSEIFDDQFSVERPDGSNFTLKIRSTKLEDSAMYFCASSDSGPNQPQHFGDGTRLSIL.

The chain uses TRBV29-1 and TRBJ2-3; 7 nucleotides match TRBD1. Germline CDR1 is SQVTM and CDR2 is ANQGSEA. The trim removed 2 bases at V and 1 base at J, leaving 0 bases unmatched. The CDR3 contains 13 residues. CDR3 residues: CSVETGGTDTQYF. The CDR3, as DNA: TGCAGCGTTGAAACAGGGGGCACAGATACGCAGTATTTT.

The chain recombines TRBV7-3 with TRBJ2-1; 9 bases fit TRBD1. Germline trimming cut 5 bases from V and 3 bases from J; bases unmatched to any gene: 5. The germline gives CDR1 SGHTA, CDR2 FQGTGA. The CDR3 length is 15 residues. CDR3 in DNA: TGTGCCAGCAGCCATGGGGACAGGGACTACAATGAGCAGTTCTTC. Amino acids: CASSHGDRDYNEQFF.

CDR3 loop: CASEPGQRNTEAFF. CDR3 bases: TGTGCCAGCGAGCCGGGACAGCGGAACACTGAAGCTTTCTTT. The chain employs TRBV6-1 and TRBJ1-1, with TRBD1 matching 7 bases. This CDR3 has 14 amino acids. Germline CDR1 MNHNS, CDR2 SASEGT. V lost 8 bases and J lost 1; bases outside the gene matches: 7.

The rearrangement links TRBV27 to TRBJ2-2; D unclear. With 2 bases removed from V and 5 bases from J, the gap between germline ends came to 9 bases. The V gene's germline CDR1 is MNHEY and CDR2 SMNVEV (reference sequence). The CDR3 contains 14 residues. CDR3 sequence: CASSLKGGTGELFF. In DNA, the CDR3 is TGTGCCAGCAGTTTAAAAGGCGGTACCGGGGAGCTGTTTTTT.

This clone appeared once. The chain joins TRBV2 to TRBJ2-5, with a possible D match to TRBD2 (6 bases). V was trimmed by 2 bases and J by 5 bases, leaving 15 bases between them. The CDR3 runs to 15 residues. CDR1 and CDR2 (germline): SNHLY, FYNNEI. The CDR3 region has the DNA TGTGCCAGCAGTGAAAACGGGGGTGGGATGGAGACCCAGTACTTC. Translated, it gives CASSENGGGMETQYF.

The gene calls are TRBV10-3 and TRBJ1-5, with a possible D match to TRBD1 (5 bases). In germline, CDR1 is ENHRY, CDR2 SYGVKD. The CDR3 totals 15 residues. V lost 1 base to trimming and J lost 1 base, with 8 bases between them. The CDR3 nucleotides are TGTGCCATCAGTGAGTACCACAGGAGCAATCAGCCCCAGCATTTT. The encoded protein is CAISEYHRSNQPQHF.

This chain joins TRBV7-2 and TRBJ2-5; no definite D call. Germline-derived CDR1 and CDR2 are SGHTA and FQGNSA. The V end was cut by 1 base, the J end by 9 bases, with 12 bases between. The CDR3 has 13 amino acids. The CDR3 sequence: CASSLDLREAQYF. The CDR3 nucleotides read TGTGCCAGCAGCTTAGATCTCCGCGAGGCCCAGTACTTC.

The chain joins TRBV28 to TRBJ1-4, with TRBD1 matching 9 bases. The CDR3 runs 16 residues. J was trimmed by 6 bases and V by 2 bases; bases with no gene match: 7. The germline V gene encodes CDR1 MDHEN and CDR2 SYDVKM. CDR3 nucleotide sequence: TGTGCCAGCAGTTTAGGGGGACAGGGCGAGGATGAAAAACTGTTTTTT. It specifies CASSLGGQGEDEKLFF.

CDR3: CASSLGDRFGYGYTF. In DNA form, the CDR3 reads TGTGCCAGCAGCTTGGGGGACAGGTTTGGCTATGGCTACACCTTC. V usage is TRBV5-6 and J usage is TRBJ1-2; 8 bases map to TRBD1. The CDR3 covers 15 residues. The J segment lost 4 bases and the V segment lost 0 bases, leaving 5 bases of the junction unmatched. Germline V gene sequence: CDR1 SGHDT, CDR2 YYEEEE. Filled out from reference TRBV5-6 and TRBJ1-2, the complete variable domain reads DAGVTQSPTHLIKTRGQQVTLRCSPKSGHDTVSWYQQALGQGPQFIFQYYEEEERQRGNFPDRFSGHQFPNYSSELNVNALLLGDSALYLCASSLGDRFGYGYTFGSGTRLTVV.

The chain is built from TRBV6-1 and TRBJ2-3; TRBD2 is a possible D gene (6 bases). The length of the CDR3 is 15 residues. CDR1 and CDR2 (germline): MNHNS, SASEGT. The V and J ends lost 5 bases and 3 bases respectively, with 15 bases between them. Here the CDR3 reads CASSPRTTLTDTQYF. The CDR3 DNA sequence: TGTGCCAGCAGTCCTCGGACTACCCTAACAGATACGCAGTATTTT.

The rearrangement links TRBV18 to TRBJ1-1; maybe TRBD1 (5 bases). The CDR3 extends over 13 amino acids. Deletions cut 2 bases from V and 5 bases from J, with 9 bases between. Per the germline V gene, CDR1 is KGHSH and CDR2 is LQKENI. Written as DNA, the CDR3 is TGTGCCAGCTCACCATCGGGGGGGACTGAAGCTTTCTTT. Its translation: CASSPSGGTEAFF. The full variable domain, completed using reference TRBV18 and TRBJ1-1, is NAGVMQNPRHLVRRRGQEARLRCSPMKGHSHVYWYRQLPEEGLKFMVYLQKENIIDESGMPKERFSAEFPKEGPSILRIQQVVRGDSAAYFCASSPSGGTEAFFGQGTRLTVV.

The chain is built from TRBV7-9 and TRBJ2-2, with D hard to call. The V and J ends lost 3 bases and 1 base respectively, with 6 bases between them. Per germline, CDR1 SEHNR and CDR2 FQNEAQ (reference sequence). The CDR3 covers 14 residues. The CDR3 nucleotides are TGTGCCAGCAGCTTCTATGAGAACACCGGGGAGCTGTTTTTT. Its protein is CASSFYENTGELFF.

This chain links TRBV6-6 with TRBJ1-1, with TRBD1 matching over 9 bases. V gave up 0 bases and J gave up 6 bases; unmatched junction bases: 5. CDR1 MNHNY and CDR2 SVGAGI come from the germline V gene (reference sequence). This CDR3 has 15 residues. CDR3 region: CASSYSVGQGAEAFF. CDR3 DNA: TGTGCCAGCAGTTACTCGGTGGGACAGGGAGCTGAAGCTTTCTTT.

There are a few counts of this clone. The V call is TRBV28, the J call TRBJ2-1, with 7 bases fitting TRBD1. V lost 10 bases, J lost 7 bases, and 10 bases stayed unmatched. From germline, CDR1 is MDHEN and CDR2 SYDVKM. CDR3 length: 13 residues. The CDR3 DNA reads TGTGCCATCCACCCGTCGACAGGGAATGAGCAGTTCTTC. Protein sequence: CAIHPSTGNEQFF.

The count of this clone is one. The chain combines TRBV5-1 with TRBJ2-3, with 7 bases that match TRBD2. The CDR3 length is 16 residues. Germline V lookup: CDR1 SGHRS, CDR2 YFSETQ. The V segment lost 0 bases and the J segment 1 base; nucleotides outside the gene matches: 5. The CDR3 nucleotides read TGCGCCAGCAGCTTGGCCAGCGGGGCTCGCACAGATACGCAGTATTTT. This encodes CASSLASGARTDTQYF.

The chain carries TRBV7-2 and TRBJ2-7, with D uncertain. The V end was cut by 1 base, the J end by 3 bases, with 13 bases between. Germline V CDR1 and CDR2: SGHTA, FQGNSA. The CDR3 covers 15 residues. The CDR3 protein is CASSLGGQRYYEQYF. The DNA of the CDR3 is TGTGCCAGCAGCTTAGGAGGTCAGCGATACTACGAGCAGTACTTC.

The J gene is TRBJ2-2, the V gene TRBV30; unclear D gene. Looked up from germline, CDR1 is GTSNPN and CDR2 is SVGIG (reference sequence). This CDR3 is 11 amino acids long. The ends were cut back, 4 bases at V and 7 bases at J, with 7 bases in the middle. CDR3 in amino acids: CAWKVYGELFF. CDR3 DNA sequence: TGTGCCTGGAAAGTCTACGGGGAGCTGTTTTTT.

The chain carries TRBV11-2 and TRBJ2-2, with D unresolved. Looked up from germline, CDR1 is SGHAT and CDR2 is FQNNGV. The length of the CDR3 is 16 residues. The V end was cut by 4 bases, the J end by 1 base, with 13 bases between. As DNA, the CDR3 is TGTGCCAGCAGCTGGCTCCCCTCAGGGAACACCGGGGAGCTGTTTTTT. It codes for CASSWLPSGNTGELFF.

J is TRBJ1-2 and V is TRBV9, with 10 bases that match TRBD1. The CDR3 is 15 amino acids. Per the germline V gene, CDR1 is SGDLS and CDR2 is YYNGEE. The V and J ends lost 4 bases and 4 bases, in that order; junction bases with no gene match: 7. Here the CDR3 reads CASSHAGTGVYGYTF. The CDR3 nucleotides are TGTGCCAGCAGCCACGCTGGGACAGGGGTCTATGGCTACACCTTC.

The chain uses TRBV29-1 and TRBJ1-1, with TRBD1 as a possible D gene (5 bases). The CDR3 has 14 amino acids. Germline-derived CDR1 and CDR2 are SQVTM and ANQGSEA. V was pared by 4 bases and J by 4 bases, with 16 bases between. CDR3 in amino acids: CSVAGYLYSTEAFF. The CDR3 DNA reads TGCAGCGTTGCAGGGTATTTATACAGCACTGAAGCTTTCTTT.

The chain has TRBV5-1 and TRBJ2-6, with D maybe TRBD2 (5 bases). Germline values: CDR1 SGHRS, CDR2 YFSETQ. CDR3 length: 16 amino acids. The V end lost 0 bases, the J end lost 5 bases, and 12 bases lay between the germline ends. CDR3 loop: CASSLARTGRANVLTF. In nucleotides, the CDR3 is TGCGCCAGCAGCTTGGCCCGCACGGGAAGGGCCAACGTCCTGACTTTC. The full variable domain, completed using reference TRBV5-1 and TRBJ2-6, is KAGVTQTPRYLIKTRGQQVTLSCSPISGHRSVSWYQQTPGQGLQFLFEYFSETQRNKGNFPGRFSGRQFSNSRSEMNVSTLELGDSALYLCASSLARTGRANVLTFGAGSRLTVL.

The chain has TRBV4-1 and TRBJ1-1, with D possibly being TRBD1 (5 bases). The CDR3 loop spans 14 amino acids. V dropped 1 base and J dropped 6 bases, with 12 bases sitting between them. In germline, CDR1 is MGHRA, CDR2 YSYEKL. The CDR3 DNA reads as TGCGCCAGCAGCCAAGCAGACAGATCTTCTGAAGCTTTCTTT. Its translation is CASSQADRSSEAFF.